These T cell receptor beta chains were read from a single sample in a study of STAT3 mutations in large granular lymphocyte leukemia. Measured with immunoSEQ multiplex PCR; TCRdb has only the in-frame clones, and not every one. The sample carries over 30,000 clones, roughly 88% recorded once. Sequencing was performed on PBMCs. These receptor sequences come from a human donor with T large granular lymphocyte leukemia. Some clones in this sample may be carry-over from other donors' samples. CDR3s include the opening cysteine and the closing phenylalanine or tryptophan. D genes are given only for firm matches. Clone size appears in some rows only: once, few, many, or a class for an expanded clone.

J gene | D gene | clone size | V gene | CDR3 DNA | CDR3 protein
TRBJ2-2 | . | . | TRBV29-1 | TGCAGCGTAGCGAGGGGGAACACCGGGGAGCTGTTTTTT | CSVARGNTGELFF
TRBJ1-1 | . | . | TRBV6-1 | TGTGCCAGCTACAGGGTGAACACTGAAGCTTTCTTT | CASYRVNTEAFF
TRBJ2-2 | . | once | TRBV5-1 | TGCGCCAGCAGCTTTACTGATACATACACCGGGGAGCTGTTTTTT | CASSFTDTYTGELFF
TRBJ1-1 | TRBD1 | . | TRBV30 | TGTGCCTGGAGTCTGACAGGGGTTTCCACTGAAGCTTTCTTT | CAWSLTGVSTEAFF
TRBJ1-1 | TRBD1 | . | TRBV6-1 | TGTGCCAGCAGTGGGGGGACAGGGGGCCTGAACACTGAAGCTTTCTTT | CASSGGTGGLNTEAFF
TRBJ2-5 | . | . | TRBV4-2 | TGTGCCAGCAGCCAAGGACCTAATGGCATGGAGACCCAGTACTTC | CASSQGPNGMETQYF
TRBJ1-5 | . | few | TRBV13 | TGTGCCAGCAGCTTTGGGGCGCAGGGAAGGGGGATGCCCCAGCATTTT | CASSFGAQGRGMPQHF
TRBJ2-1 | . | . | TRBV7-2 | TGTGCCAGCAGCCACAACCGGGGGAACAATGAGCAGTTCTTC | CASSHNRGNNEQFF
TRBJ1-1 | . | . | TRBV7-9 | TGTGCCAGCAGCTTAGAAGCCAACACTGAAGCTTTCTTT | CASSLEANTEAFF
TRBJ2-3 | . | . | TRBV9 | TGTGCCAGCAGCATAGGTAGGGGGAGCACAGATACGCAGTATTTT | CASSIGRGSTDTQYF
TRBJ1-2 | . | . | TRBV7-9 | TGTGCCAGCAGCAGGACGGCGGATACTAACTATGGCTACACCTTC | CASSRTADTNYGYTF
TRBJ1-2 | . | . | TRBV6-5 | TGTGCCAGCGGATCCCCCCGGGAGCCACACTACACCTTC | CASGSPREPHYTF
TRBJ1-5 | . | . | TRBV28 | TGTGCCAGCAGTGTCTTGGGTAATCAGCCCCAGCATTTT | CASSVLGNQPQHF
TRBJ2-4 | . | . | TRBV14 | TGTGCCAGCAGCCAGGACCCCGGCCTGGTCATTCAGTACTTC | CASSQDPGLVIQYF
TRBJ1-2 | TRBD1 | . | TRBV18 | TGTGCCAGCTCACCAACAGGGGCGGAAGGCTACACCTTC | CASSPTGAEGYTF
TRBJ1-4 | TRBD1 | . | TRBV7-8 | TGTGCCAGCAGCCTACGAGCACAGGGGTCAACTAATGAAAAACTGTTTTTT | CASSLRAQGSTNEKLFF
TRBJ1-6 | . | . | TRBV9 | TGTGCCAGCAGCGGGGCCACTCTCTCTCAGCCCCTCCACTTT | CASSGATLSQPLHF
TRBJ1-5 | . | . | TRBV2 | TGTGCCAGCAGTGCCGGGACACATAATCAGCCCCAGCATTTT | CASSAGTHNQPQHF
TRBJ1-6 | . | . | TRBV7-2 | TGTGCCAGCAGCTTAAGTCGGGGTCCTAATTCACCCCTCCACTTT | CASSLSRGPNSPLHF
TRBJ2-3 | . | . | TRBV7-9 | TGTGCCATCCCCTCGAGGGGACCTAGCACAGATACGCAGTATTTT | CAIPSRGPSTDTQYF